Listed here are 23 T cell receptor beta chains from one sample, sequenced in a study of blood T cell repertoires in COVID-19. The table came from immunoSEQ multiplex PCR; TCRdb's copy has only in-frame clones and leaves some out. The table shows about 330,000 clones, with over 75% occurring only once. The sequenced sample was peripheral blood. These receptors were taken from a woman aged 50 to 60 with active or convalescent COVID-19.

This rearrangement joins TRBV19 to TRBJ1-2; 9 bases are a match to TRBD1. The junction had 7 bases not matched to a gene; V was cut back by 5 bases and J by 0 bases. Germline CDR1 LNHDA, CDR2 SQIVND (reference sequence). The CDR3 is made up of 16 amino acids. As DNA, the CDR3 is TGTGCCAGTAGTGCGGGACAGGGAGGACCTAACTATGGCTACACCTTC. Amino acids: CASSAGQGGPNYGYTF.

J is TRBJ1-6 and V is TRBV4-3; 7 positions match TRBD1. CDR3 size: 15 residues. The V segment lost 5 bases and the J segment 4 bases; nucleotides outside the gene matches: 5. Per germline, CDR1 LGHNA and CDR2 YSLEER. DNA of the CDR3: TGCGCCAGCAGCGGACGACAGGGTTATAATTCACCCCTCCACTTT. As protein: CASSGRQGYNSPLHF.

The chain has TRBV4-3 and TRBJ1-6; maybe TRBD1 (6 bases). The V gene lost 0 bases and the J gene lost 9 bases, with 12 bases spanning the gap. The CDR3 is 15 residues long. Germline CDR1 and CDR2: LGHNA and YSLEER. The CDR3 sequence: CASSQDPGEGSPLHF. Written as DNA, the CDR3 is TGCGCCAGCAGCCAAGATCCAGGGGAGGGTTCACCCCTCCACTTT.

This clone was found a few times. J is TRBJ1-2 and V is TRBV7-9, with D hard to call. Germline values: CDR1 SEHNR, CDR2 FQNEAQ (reference sequence). The germline V and J ends were trimmed by 3 bases and 8 bases, with 19 bases remaining between them. This CDR3 contains 15 residues. This CDR3 reads CASSFAGVGLGGYTF. The CDR3 nucleotides read TGTGCCAGCAGCTTCGCCGGGGTCGGGCTTGGAGGCTACACCTTC.

The V and J genes are TRBV9 and TRBJ2-5; 8 bases are a match to TRBD2. This CDR3 has 16 residues. Germline trimming cut 0 bases from V and 3 bases from J; bases unmatched to any gene: 7. Germline V gene lookup returns CDR1 SGDLS and CDR2 YYNGEE. CDR3 coding DNA: TGTGCCAGCAGCGTAGATTCTGGCGGGGGGAAAGAGACCCAGTACTTC. It encodes CASSVDSGGGKETQYF.

In this sample, this clone turned up once. The V and J genes are TRBV5-1 and TRBJ2-5, with D unclear. The germline V gene has CDR1 SGHRS and CDR2 YFSETQ. The CDR3 has 15 amino acids. The ends were cut back, 3 bases at V and 0 bases at J, with 12 bases in the middle. The CDR3 DNA is TGCGCCAGCAGCTCGCTCCCCGGGTACCAAGAGACCCAGTACTTC. Its translation: CASSSLPGYQETQYF.

The rearrangement links TRBV19 to TRBJ2-2; TRBD2 matches at 7 bases. J gave up 0 bases and V 8 bases, and 6 bases lay outside the gene matches. The CDR3 runs to 15 residues. Germline V gene lookup returns CDR1 LNHDA and CDR2 SQIVND (reference sequence). In DNA form, the CDR3 reads TGTGCCAGTGGCGTGGGGGGGTCGAACACCGGGGAGCTGTTTTTT. Its protein is CASGVGGSNTGELFF.

The chain employs TRBV2 and TRBJ1-5, with D tentatively TRBD1 (5 bases). The V and J ends lost 7 bases and 4 bases respectively, with 14 bases between them. This CDR3 has 14 amino acids. Germline V lookup: CDR1 SNHLY, CDR2 FYNNEI. The CDR3 spells CASTTDSGNQPQHF. CDR3 in DNA: TGTGCCAGCACTACAGACAGTGGGAATCAGCCCCAGCATTTT. Full variable domain (rest looked up from reference TRBV2 and TRBJ1-5): EPEVTQTPSHQVTQMGQEVILRCVPISNHLYFYWYRQILGQKVEFLVSFYNNEISEKSEIFDDQFSVERPDGSNFTLKIRSTKLEDSAMYFCASTTDSGNQPQHFGDGTRLSIL.

The chain combines TRBV6-5 with TRBJ1-1, with 9 bases lining up with TRBD1. CDR1 is MNHEY, CDR2 SVGAGI, per germline. V lost 6 bases and J lost 5; bases outside the gene matches: 4. This CDR3 spans 13 amino acids. CDR3 sequence reads: CASSKDRGTEAFF. CDR3 bases: TGTGCCAGCAGCAAGGACAGGGGAACTGAAGCTTTCTTT.

This rearrangement joins TRBV5-1 to TRBJ1-1; D not resolved. Trimming stripped 0 bases from V and 10 bases from J, with 16 bases between. Per germline, CDR1 SGHRS and CDR2 YFSETQ. CDR3 length: 14 residues. The CDR3 region has the DNA TGCGCCAGCAGCTTGGACAGTGGAAAGGTTGCAGCTTTCTTT. Its protein product is CASSLDSGKVAAFF. Based on the CDR3 plus reference TRBV5-1 and TRBJ1-1, the full variable domain is KAGVTQTPRYLIKTRGQQVTLSCSPISGHRSVSWYQQTPGQGLQFLFEYFSETQRNKGNFPGRFSGRQFSNSRSEMNVSTLELGDSALYLCASSLDSGKVAAFFGQGTRLTVV.

The J gene is TRBJ1-2, the V gene TRBV7-2; D is possibly TRBD1 (5 bases). The germline V and J ends were trimmed by 11 bases and 2 bases, with 18 bases remaining between them. Germline lookup yields CDR1 SGHTA and CDR2 FQGNSA. The CDR3 length is 14 residues. Here the CDR3 reads CAGGGVRGNYGYTF. The CDR3 DNA reads as TGTGCCGGGGGGGGAGTAAGAGGGAACTATGGCTACACCTTC.

The chain uses TRBV5-4 and TRBJ1-1, with D hard to call. Germline V CDR1 and CDR2: SGHNT, YYREEE (reference sequence). CDR3 length: 15 amino acids. The V and J ends lost 0 bases and 1 base respectively, with 10 bases between them. This CDR3 is CASSLEAATNTEAFF. The CDR3 DNA reads as TGTGCCAGCAGCTTGGAAGCGGCCACGAACACTGAAGCTTTCTTT.

The gene calls are TRBV27 and TRBJ2-2, with a tentative D call TRBD2 (6 bases). The CDR3 loop spans 13 amino acids. Germline assignment: CDR1 MNHEY and CDR2 SMNVEV (reference sequence). V was clipped by 8 bases and J by 7 bases, with 14 bases between them. The CDR3 loop reads CASPLWGDGELFF. CDR3 in DNA: TGTGCCAGCCCCCTGTGGGGGGACGGGGAGCTGTTTTTT.

This chain links TRBV28 with TRBJ1-1; D remains ambiguous. The germline V gene encodes CDR1 MDHEN and CDR2 SYDVKM. This CDR3 comprises 12 residues. Trimming stripped 1 base from V and 5 bases from J, with 5 bases between. CDR3 amino acids: CASSLSQTEAFF. The CDR3 bases are TGTGCCAGCAGTTTATCTCAGACTGAAGCTTTCTTT.

The genes are TRBV18 and TRBJ2-1; D unclear. CDR1 is KGHSH, CDR2 LQKENI, per germline. CDR3 length equals 15 residues. The V end was cut by 3 bases, the J end by 0 bases, with 9 bases between. CDR3 in amino acids: CASSPQRSSYNEQFF. The CDR3 DNA reads TGTGCCAGCTCACCCCAGAGGAGCTCCTACAATGAGCAGTTCTTC.

The V and J genes are TRBV4-3 and TRBJ2-1; weak D call: TRBD1 (5 bases). Germline V CDR1 and CDR2: LGHNA, YSLEER. V gave up 0 bases and J gave up 7 bases, with 19 bases separating them. This CDR3 contains 17 residues. CDR3 residues: CASSQEIFDRIKNEQFF. The CDR3 nucleotides are TGCGCCAGCAGCCAAGAAATTTTTGACAGAATAAAGAATGAGCAGTTCTTC.

The chain recombines TRBV18 with TRBJ2-3, with 7 bases identical to TRBD2. Germline values: CDR1 KGHSH, CDR2 LQKENI. There are 15 residues in the CDR3. Trimming took 3 bases from V and 0 from J; bases not matched to a gene: 3. The CDR3 is CASSPRGTSTDTQYF. The DNA of the CDR3 is TGTGCCAGCTCACCGCGGGGGACTAGCACAGATACGCAGTATTTT. Looking up the rest from reference TRBV18 and TRBJ2-3 gives the full variable domain: NAGVMQNPRHLVRRRGQEARLRCSPMKGHSHVYWYRQLPEEGLKFMVYLQKENIIDESGMPKERFSAEFPKEGPSILRIQQVVRGDSAAYFCASSPRGTSTDTQYFGPGTRLTVL.

The genes are TRBV7-2 and TRBJ2-5; TRBD2 matches at 15 bases. The germline gives CDR1 SGHTA, CDR2 FQGNSA. The CDR3 has 16 residues. J was trimmed by 5 bases and V by 3 bases; bases with no gene match: 4. CDR3 sequence (DNA): TGTGCCAGCAGCTTGTGGACTAGCGGGAGGGTCGAGACCCAGTACTTC. Its translation is CASSLWTSGRVETQYF.

This clone was found a few times. The rearrangement joins TRBV10-3 to TRBJ1-2; tentative D call: TRBD1 (6 bases). The CDR3 spans 15 residues. Germline V CDR1 and CDR2: ENHRY, SYGVKD. V was shortened by 1 base and J by 0 bases, with 9 bases between the two germline ends. Written as DNA, the CDR3 is TGTGCCATCAGTGAGTGGGACACATCTAACTATGGCTACACCTTC. Its translation: CAISEWDTSNYGYTF.

The V gene is TRBV5-5, the J gene TRBJ1-6; a weak D match, TRBD1 (6 bases). Germline-derived CDR1 and CDR2 are SGHKS and YYEKEE (reference sequence). Deletions cut 4 bases from V and 7 bases from J, with 12 bases between. The CDR3 covers 14 residues. The CDR3 region has the DNA TGTGCCAGCAGCCGGACAGTTACAAATTCACCCCTCCACTTT. It codes for CASSRTVTNSPLHF.

V and J are TRBV19 and TRBJ1-5, with unresolved D. Trimming shortened V by 5 bases and J by 3 bases, and 14 bases separated the two germline ends. CDR3 length: 15 amino acids. Germline loops: CDR1 LNHDA, CDR2 SQIVND (reference sequence). The CDR3 protein is CASSAAGPVNQPQHF. The CDR3 nucleotides read TGTGCCAGTAGTGCGGCTGGCCCGGTCAATCAGCCCCAGCATTTT.

The chain has TRBV4-3 and TRBJ2-5; D is possibly TRBD1 (6 bases). Trimming took off 3 bases at V and 0 bases at J, with 20 bases between the two ends. Germline CDR1 is LGHNA and CDR2 is YSLEER. The CDR3 extends over 18 amino acids. In nucleotides, the CDR3 is TGCGCCAGCAGCCAGGTCTGGCAGGGGTCAGGGAACCAAGAGACCCAGTACTTC. This codes for CASSQVWQGSGNQETQYF.

With regard to this clone: A single base separates this from a much larger clone, so it may be a read error. The chain is built from TRBV30 and TRBJ1-6; possibly TRBD1 for D (6 bases). This CDR3 comprises 13 residues. CDR1 is GTSNPN, CDR2 SVGIG, per germline (reference sequence). Trimming shortened V by 3 bases and J by 4 bases, and 7 bases separated the two germline ends. Here the CDR3 reads CAWRGGYNSPLHF. CDR3 nucleotides: TGTGCCTGGAGAGGGGGTTATAATTCACCCCTCCACTTT.